This T cell receptor (beta chain) was identified during a study of T cells in localized non-small cell lung cancer. About this clone itself: Its specificity is unknown.

Study-wide results and limits: Sequencing, confined to only one tumor region, leaves heterogeneity possible.

The table came from immunoSEQ multiplex PCR; TCRdb's copy has only in-frame clones and leaves some out. In the table there are around 5,400 clones, roughly 85% of which are singletons. Germline V gene sequence: CDR1 MDHEN, CDR2 SYDVKM. Deletions cut 4 bases from V and 1 base from J, with 9 bases between. The CDR3 totals 14 residues. The TCR was taken from a woman aged 40-69 years with stage II lung adenocarcinoma. The input for sequencing was PBMCs, taken before any cancer treatment. This rearrangement joins TRBV28 to TRBJ2-3; no clear D. The CDR3 sequence is CASSSLVGTDTQYF. CDR3 DNA: TGTGCCAGCAGTTCGTTGGTCGGCACAGATACGCAGTATTTT.